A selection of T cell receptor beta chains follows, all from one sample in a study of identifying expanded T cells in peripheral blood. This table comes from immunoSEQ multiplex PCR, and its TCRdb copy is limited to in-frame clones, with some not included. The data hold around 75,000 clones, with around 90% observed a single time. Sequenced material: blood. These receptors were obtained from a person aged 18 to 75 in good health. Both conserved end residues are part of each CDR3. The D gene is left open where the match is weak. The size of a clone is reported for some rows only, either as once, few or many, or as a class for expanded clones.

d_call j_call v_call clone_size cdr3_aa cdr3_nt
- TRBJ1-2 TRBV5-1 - CASSFGGRAGDDYGYTF TGCGCCAGCAGCTTTGGGGGACGGGCGGGAGACGACTATGGCTACACCTTC
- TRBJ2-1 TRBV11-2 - CASSFQDEQFF TGTGCCAGCAGCTTCCAGGATGAGCAGTTCTTC
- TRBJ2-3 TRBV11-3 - CASSSTSISTDTQYF TGTGCCAGCAGCTCAACTAGCATCAGCACAGATACGCAGTATTTT
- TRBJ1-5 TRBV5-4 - CASSSTPNSNQPQHF TGTGCCAGCAGTTCAACCCCCAATAGCAATCAGCCCCAGCATTTT
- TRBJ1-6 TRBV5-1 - CASSLGQQDNSPLHF TGCGCCAGCAGCCTTGGACAGCAGGATAATTCACCCCTCCACTTT
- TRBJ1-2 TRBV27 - CASSLRPRGGVYGYTF TGTGCCAGCAGTTTAAGGCCCCGCGGGGGGGTCTATGGCTACACCTTC
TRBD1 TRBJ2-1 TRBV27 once CASSFLYGTGTYEQFF TGTGCCAGCAGTTTTCTGTACGGGACAGGGACGTATGAGCAGTTCTTC
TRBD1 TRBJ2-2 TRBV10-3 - CAITGQVGTGELFF TGTGCCATTACTGGACAGGTTGGGACCGGGGAGCTGTTTTTT
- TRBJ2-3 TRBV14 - CASSQGLWSFTDTQYF TGTGCCAGCAGCCAAGGTCTGTGGAGCTTCACAGATACGCAGTATTTT
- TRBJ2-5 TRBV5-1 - CASSSSGHAFQETQYF TGCGCCAGCAGCTCTTCGGGCCACGCTTTCCAAGAGACCCAGTACTTC
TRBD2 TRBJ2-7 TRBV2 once CASSETSGSYEQYF TGTGCCAGCAGTGAGACTAGCGGCTCCTACGAGCAGTACTTC
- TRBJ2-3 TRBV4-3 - CASSPLGYTDTQYF TGCGCCAGCAGCCCCTTGGGGTACACAGATACGCAGTATTTT
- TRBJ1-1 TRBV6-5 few CASSSNTGGAFF TGTGCCAGCAGTTCAAACACCGGGGGAGCTTTCTTT
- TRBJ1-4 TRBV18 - CASSPVVIRPLNEKLFF TGTGCCAGCTCACCCGTCGTAATCCGTCCTCTGAATGAAAAACTGTTTTTT